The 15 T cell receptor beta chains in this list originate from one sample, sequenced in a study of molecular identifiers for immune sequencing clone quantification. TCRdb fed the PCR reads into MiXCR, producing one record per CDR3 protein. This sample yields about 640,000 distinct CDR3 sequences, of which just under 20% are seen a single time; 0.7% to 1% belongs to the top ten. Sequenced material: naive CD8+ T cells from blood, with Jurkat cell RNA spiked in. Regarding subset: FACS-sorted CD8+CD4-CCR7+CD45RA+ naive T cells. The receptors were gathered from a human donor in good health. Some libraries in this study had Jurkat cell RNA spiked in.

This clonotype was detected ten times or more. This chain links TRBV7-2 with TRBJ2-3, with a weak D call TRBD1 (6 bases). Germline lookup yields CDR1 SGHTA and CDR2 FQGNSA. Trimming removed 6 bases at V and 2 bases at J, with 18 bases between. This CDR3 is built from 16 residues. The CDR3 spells CASSPTGAPPTDTQYF. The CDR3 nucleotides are TGTGCCAGCAGTCCGACAGGAGCGCCTCCCACAGATACGCAGTATTTT.

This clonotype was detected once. The CDR3 is CASSQDHTGLAAYEQYF. The CDR3 region has the DNA TGCGCCAGCAGCCAAGATCACACAGGACTAGCGGCCTACGAGCAGTACTTC. The V and J genes are TRBV4-3 and TRBJ2-7, with 10 positions matching TRBD2. The junction had 7 bases not matched to a gene; V was cut back by 0 bases and J by 2 bases. CDR1 is LGHNA, CDR2 YSLEER, per germline. The CDR3 is 17 residues long.

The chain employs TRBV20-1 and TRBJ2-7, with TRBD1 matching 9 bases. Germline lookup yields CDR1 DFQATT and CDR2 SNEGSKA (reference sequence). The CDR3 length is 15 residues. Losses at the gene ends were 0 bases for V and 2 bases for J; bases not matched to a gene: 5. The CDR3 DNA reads TGCAGTGCTAGAGACGGACAGGGGCGCACCTACGAGCAGTACTTC. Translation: CSARDGQGRTYEQYF.

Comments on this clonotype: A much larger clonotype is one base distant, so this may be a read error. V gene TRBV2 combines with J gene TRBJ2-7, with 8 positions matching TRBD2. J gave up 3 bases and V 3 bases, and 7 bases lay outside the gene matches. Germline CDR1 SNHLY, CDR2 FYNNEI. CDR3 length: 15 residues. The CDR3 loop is CASSDIGGAIYEQYF. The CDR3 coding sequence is TGTGCCAGCAGTGATATCGGGGGGGCCATCTACGAGCAGTACTTC.

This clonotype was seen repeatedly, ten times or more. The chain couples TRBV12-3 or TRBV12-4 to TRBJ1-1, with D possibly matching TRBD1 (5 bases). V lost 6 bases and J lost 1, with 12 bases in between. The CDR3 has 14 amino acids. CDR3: CASRLGTANTEAFF. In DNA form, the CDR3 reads TGTGCCAGCAGATTGGGGACTGCGAACACTGAAGCTTTCTTT.

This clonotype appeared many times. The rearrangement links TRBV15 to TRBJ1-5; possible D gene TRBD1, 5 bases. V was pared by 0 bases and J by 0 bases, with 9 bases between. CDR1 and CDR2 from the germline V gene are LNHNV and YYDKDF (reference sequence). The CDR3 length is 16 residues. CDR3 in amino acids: CATSRDWGDSNQPQHF. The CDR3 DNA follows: TGTGCCACCAGCAGAGATTGGGGGGATAGCAATCAGCCCCAGCATTTT.

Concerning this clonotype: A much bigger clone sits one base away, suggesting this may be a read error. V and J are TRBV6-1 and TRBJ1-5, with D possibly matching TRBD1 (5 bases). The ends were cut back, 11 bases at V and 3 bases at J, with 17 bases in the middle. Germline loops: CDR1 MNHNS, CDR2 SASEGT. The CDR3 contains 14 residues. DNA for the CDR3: TGTGCCGGCGGAGGGGAGACAGACAATCAGCCCCAGCATTTT. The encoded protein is CAGGGETDNQPQHF.

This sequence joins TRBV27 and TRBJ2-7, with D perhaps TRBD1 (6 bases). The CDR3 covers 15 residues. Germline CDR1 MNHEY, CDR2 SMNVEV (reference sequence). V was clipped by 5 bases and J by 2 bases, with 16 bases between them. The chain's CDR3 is CASSLRTAHTYEQYF. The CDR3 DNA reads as TGTGCCAGCAGTCTACGGACAGCCCATACCTACGAGCAGTACTTC.

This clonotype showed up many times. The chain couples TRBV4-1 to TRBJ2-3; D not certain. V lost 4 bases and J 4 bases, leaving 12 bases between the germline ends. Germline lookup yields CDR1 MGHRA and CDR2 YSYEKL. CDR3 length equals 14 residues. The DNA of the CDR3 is TGCGCCAGCAGCCCCTCTCCCAGGCCAGATACGCAGTATTTT. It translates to CASSPSPRPDTQYF.

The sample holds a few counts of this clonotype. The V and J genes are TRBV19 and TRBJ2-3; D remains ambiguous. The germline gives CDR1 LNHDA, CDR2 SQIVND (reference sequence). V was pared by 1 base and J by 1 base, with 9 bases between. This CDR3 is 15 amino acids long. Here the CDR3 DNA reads TGTGCCAGTAGTATAGGAGTTGCCCGCACAGATACGCAGTATTTT. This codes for CASSIGVARTDTQYF.

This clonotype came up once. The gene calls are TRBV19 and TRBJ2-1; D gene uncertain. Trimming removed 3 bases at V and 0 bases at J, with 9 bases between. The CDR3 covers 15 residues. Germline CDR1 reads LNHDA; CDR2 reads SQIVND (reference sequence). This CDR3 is CASSILLASYNEQFF. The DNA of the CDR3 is TGTGCCAGTAGTATCCTTTTAGCCTCCTACAATGAGCAGTTCTTC. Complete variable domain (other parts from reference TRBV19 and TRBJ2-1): DGGITQSPKYLFRKEGQNVTLSCEQNLNHDAMYWYRQDPGQGLRLIYYSQIVNDFQKGDIAEGYSVSREKKESFPLTVTSAQKNPTAFYLCASSILLASYNEQFFGPGTRLTVL.

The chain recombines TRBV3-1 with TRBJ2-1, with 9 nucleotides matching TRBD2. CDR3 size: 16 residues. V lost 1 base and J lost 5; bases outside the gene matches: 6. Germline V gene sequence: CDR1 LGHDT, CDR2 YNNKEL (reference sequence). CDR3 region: CASSQVTTSGDNEQFF. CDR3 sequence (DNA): TGTGCCAGCAGCCAAGTTACGACTAGCGGTGACAATGAGCAGTTCTTC.

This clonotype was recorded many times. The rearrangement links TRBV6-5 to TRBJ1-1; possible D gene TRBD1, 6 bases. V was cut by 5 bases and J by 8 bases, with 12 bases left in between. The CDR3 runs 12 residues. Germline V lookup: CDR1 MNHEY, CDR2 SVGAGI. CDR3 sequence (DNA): TGTGCCAGCAGTCCTCCGACAGGAGAAGCTTTCTTT. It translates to CASSPPTGEAFF.

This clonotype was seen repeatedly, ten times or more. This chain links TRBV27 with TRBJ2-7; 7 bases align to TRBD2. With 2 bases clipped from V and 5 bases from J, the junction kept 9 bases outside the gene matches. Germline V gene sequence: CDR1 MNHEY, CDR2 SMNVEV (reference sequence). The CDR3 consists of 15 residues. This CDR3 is CASSLLLRESHEQYF. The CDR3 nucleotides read TGTGCCAGCAGTTTACTTCTGCGGGAGAGCCACGAGCAGTACTTC.

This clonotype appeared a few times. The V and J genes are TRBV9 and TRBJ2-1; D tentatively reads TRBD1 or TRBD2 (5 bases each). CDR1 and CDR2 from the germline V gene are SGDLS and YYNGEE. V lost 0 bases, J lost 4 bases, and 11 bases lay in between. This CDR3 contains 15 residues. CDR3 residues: CASSVERDQYNEQFF. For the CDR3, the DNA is TGTGCCAGCAGCGTAGAGAGGGACCAGTACAATGAGCAGTTCTTC.